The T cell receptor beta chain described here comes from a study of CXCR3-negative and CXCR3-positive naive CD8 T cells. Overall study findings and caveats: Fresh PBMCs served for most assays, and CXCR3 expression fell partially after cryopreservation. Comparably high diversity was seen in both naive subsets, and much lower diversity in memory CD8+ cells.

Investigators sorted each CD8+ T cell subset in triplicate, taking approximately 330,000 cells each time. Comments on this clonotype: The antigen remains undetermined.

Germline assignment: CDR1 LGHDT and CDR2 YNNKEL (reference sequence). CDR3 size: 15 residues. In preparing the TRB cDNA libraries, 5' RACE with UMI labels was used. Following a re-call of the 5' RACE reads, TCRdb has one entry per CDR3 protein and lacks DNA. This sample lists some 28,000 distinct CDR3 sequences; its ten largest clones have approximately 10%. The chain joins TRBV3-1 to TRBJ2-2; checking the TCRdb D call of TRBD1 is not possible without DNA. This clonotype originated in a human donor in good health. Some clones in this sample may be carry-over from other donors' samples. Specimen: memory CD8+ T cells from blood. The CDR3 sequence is CASSQGDRDTGELFF.